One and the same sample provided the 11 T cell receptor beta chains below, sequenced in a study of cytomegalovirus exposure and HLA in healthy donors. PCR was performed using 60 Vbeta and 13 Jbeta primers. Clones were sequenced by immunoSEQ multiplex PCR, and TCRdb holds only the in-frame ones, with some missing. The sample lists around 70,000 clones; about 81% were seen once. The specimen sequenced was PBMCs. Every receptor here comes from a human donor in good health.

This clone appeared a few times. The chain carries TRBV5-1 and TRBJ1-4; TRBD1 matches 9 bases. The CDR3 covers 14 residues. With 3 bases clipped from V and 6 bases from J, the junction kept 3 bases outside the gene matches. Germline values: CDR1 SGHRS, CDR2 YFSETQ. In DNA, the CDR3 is TGCGCCAGCAGCTCGGACAGGGGAGATGAAAAACTGTTTTTT. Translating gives CASSSDRGDEKLFF.

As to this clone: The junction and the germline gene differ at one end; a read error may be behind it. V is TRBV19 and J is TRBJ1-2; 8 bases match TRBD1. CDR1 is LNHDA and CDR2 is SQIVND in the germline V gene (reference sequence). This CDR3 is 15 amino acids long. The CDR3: CASSSPTGALSGYPF. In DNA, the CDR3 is TGTGCCAGTAGTAGCCCGACAGGGGCGTTGAGTGGCTACCCCTTC.

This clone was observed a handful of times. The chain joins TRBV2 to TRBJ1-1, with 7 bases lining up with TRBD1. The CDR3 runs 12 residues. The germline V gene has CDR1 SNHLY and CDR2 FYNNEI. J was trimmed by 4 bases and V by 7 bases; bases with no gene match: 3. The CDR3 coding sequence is TGTGCCAGCACCACAGGGGTCACTGAAGCTTTCTTT. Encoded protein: CASTTGVTEAFF.

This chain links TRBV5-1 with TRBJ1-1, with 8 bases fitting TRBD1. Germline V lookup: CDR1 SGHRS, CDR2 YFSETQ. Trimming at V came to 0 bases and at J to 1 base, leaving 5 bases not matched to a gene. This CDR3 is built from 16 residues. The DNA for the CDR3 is TGCGCCAGCAGCTTGGTACAGGGGGTCGGGAACACTGAAGCTTTCTTT. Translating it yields CASSLVQGVGNTEAFF. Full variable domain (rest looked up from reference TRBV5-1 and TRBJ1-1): KAGVTQTPRYLIKTRGQQVTLSCSPISGHRSVSWYQQTPGQGLQFLFEYFSETQRNKGNFPGRFSGRQFSNSRSEMNVSTLELGDSALYLCASSLVQGVGNTEAFFGQGTRLTVV.

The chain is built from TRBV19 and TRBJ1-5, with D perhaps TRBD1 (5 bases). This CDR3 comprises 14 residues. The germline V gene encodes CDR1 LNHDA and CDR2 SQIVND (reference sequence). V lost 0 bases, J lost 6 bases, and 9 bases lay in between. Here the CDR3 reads CASSIELRAQPQHF. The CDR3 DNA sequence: TGTGCCAGTAGTATAGAACTCAGGGCTCAGCCCCAGCATTTT.

The CDR3 sequence: CASSLSGGAGYGYTF. CDR3 in DNA: TGTGCCAGCAGCTTATCGGGGGGGGCGGGCTATGGCTACACCTTC. The rearrangement uses TRBV7-2 and TRBJ1-2; D perhaps matches TRBD1 (6 bases). CDR1 SGHTA and CDR2 FQGNSA come from the germline V gene. This CDR3 spans 15 amino acids. Trimming pared 2 bases from V and 4 bases from J, leaving 14 bases between.

The CDR3 protein is CATRSYEQYF. The CDR3 region has the DNA TGTGCCACTCGCTCCTACGAGCAGTACTTC. J is TRBJ2-7 and V is TRBV25-1; unclear D gene. The CDR3 covers 10 residues. Germline assignment: CDR1 MGHDK and CDR2 SYGVNS. V was clipped by 10 bases and J by 0 bases, with 4 bases between them.

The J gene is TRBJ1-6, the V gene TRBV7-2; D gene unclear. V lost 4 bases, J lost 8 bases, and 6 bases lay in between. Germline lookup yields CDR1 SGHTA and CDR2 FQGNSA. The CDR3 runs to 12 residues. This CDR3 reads CASSSIDSPLHF. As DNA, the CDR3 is TGTGCCAGCAGCTCAATAGATTCACCCCTCCACTTT.

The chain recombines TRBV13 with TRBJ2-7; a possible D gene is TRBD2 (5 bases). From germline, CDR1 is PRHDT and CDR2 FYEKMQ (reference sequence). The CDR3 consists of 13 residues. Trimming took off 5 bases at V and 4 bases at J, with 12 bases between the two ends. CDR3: CASSPSRGYEQYF. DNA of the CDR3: TGTGCCAGCAGCCCGTCCCGAGGGTACGAGCAGTACTTC.

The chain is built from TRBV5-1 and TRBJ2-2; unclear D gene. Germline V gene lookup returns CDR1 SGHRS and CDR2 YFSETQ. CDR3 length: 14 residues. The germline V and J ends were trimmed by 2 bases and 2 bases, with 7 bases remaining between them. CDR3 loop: CASSFGVNTGELFF. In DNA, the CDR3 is TGCGCCAGCAGCTTCGGTGTTAACACCGGGGAGCTGTTTTTT.

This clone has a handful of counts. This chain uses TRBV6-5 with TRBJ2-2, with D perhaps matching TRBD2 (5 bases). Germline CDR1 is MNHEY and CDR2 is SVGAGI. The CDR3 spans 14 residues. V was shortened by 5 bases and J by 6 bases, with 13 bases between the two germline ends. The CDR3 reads CASSPRVRAGELFF. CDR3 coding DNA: TGTGCCAGCAGTCCTAGGGTGAGGGCCGGGGAGCTGTTTTTT.